This T cell receptor beta chain was sequenced for a study of cytomegalovirus exposure and HLA in healthy donors. Study-level results: Several of the most significant clusters appeared, in a later analysis, to be linked to common viral pathogens. In a later analysis, the majority of CMV-associated beta chains seemingly showed HLA restriction. The study flagged approximately 180 TCR beta chains as cytomegalovirus-associated. When analyzed later, a missense DCLRE1C variant was found to be linked to TCR beta V- and J-gene trimming.

The table lists this clone with a few counts. Antigen unknown. The PCR had 60 Vbeta and 13 Jbeta primers. The assay was immunoSEQ multiplex PCR, and TCRdb's table has in-frame clones only and misses some. Of over 65,000 clones listed, roughly 80% are singletons. Specimen: PBMCs. This TCR was recovered from a man in his forties or fifties in good health and CMV-seronegative.

The CDR3 is CASNKQHQPQHF. Here the CDR3 DNA reads TGTGCCAGTAACAAACAGCATCAGCCCCAGCATTTT. The chain uses TRBV19 and TRBJ1-5, with unresolved D. CDR1 is LNHDA, CDR2 SQIVND, per germline (reference sequence). The V gene lost 7 bases and the J gene lost 5 bases, with 9 bases spanning the gap. CDR3 size: 12 residues.